The clone carrying this T cell receptor (beta chain) was seen repeatedly, ten times or more. No antigen is known for it. This specimen belongs to a study of T cell repertoires in cytomegalovirus infection. Study as a whole: Carrying CMV and the relevant HLA type showed in public TCR beta signatures.

TCRdb itself ran the reads through MiXCR, one entry per CDR3 protein. The sample has 200,000 to 300,000 distinct CDR3 sequences; roughly an eighth are singletons. Trimming cost V 5 bases and J 0 bases, with 10 bases left between them. The CDR3 has 14 amino acids. Germline V gene lookup returns CDR1 SGHVS and CDR2 FQNEAQ. Whole-study findings and limits: Dominating the ex vivo response were TCR beta clonotypes that were CMV-specific and HLA-C-restricted.

This receptor was obtained from a human donor in good health (CMV status not recorded). Some clones in this sample may be carry-over from other donors' samples. Sequencing used PBMCs. The V and J genes are TRBV7-8 and TRBJ1-2; no firm D call. CDR3 in amino acids: CASSPPASNYGYTF. Written as DNA, the CDR3 is TGTGCCAGCAGCCCGCCAGCCTCTAACTATGGCTACACCTTC.